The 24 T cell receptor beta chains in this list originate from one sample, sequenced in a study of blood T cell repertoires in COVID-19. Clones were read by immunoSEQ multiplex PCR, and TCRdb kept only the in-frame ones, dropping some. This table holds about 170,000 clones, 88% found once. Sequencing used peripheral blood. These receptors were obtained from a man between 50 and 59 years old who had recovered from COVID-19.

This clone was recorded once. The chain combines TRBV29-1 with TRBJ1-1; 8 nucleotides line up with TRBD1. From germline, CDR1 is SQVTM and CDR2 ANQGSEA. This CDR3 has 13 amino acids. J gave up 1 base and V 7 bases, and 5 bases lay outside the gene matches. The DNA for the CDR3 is TGCAGCGCCGCGACAGGGGCGAACACTGAAGCTTTCTTT. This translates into CSAATGANTEAFF.

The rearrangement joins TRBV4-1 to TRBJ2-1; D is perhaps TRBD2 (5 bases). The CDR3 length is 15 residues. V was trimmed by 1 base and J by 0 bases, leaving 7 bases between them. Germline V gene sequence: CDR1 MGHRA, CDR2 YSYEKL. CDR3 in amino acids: CASSQVGSSYNEQFF. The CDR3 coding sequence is TGCGCCAGCAGCCAAGTTGGGAGCTCCTACAATGAGCAGTTCTTC.

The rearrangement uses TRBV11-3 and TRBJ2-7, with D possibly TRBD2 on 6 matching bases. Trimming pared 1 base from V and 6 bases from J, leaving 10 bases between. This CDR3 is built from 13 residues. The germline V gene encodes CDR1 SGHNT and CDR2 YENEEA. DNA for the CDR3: TGTGCCAGCAGCTTAGGCGGGGCATTCGAGCAGTACTTC. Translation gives CASSLGGAFEQYF. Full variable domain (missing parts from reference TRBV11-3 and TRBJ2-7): EAGVVQSPRYKIIEKKQPVAFWCNPISGHNTLYWYLQNLGQGPELLIRYENEEAVDDSQLPKDRFSAERLKGVDSTLKIQPAELGDSAVYLCASSLGGAFEQYFGPGTRLTVT.

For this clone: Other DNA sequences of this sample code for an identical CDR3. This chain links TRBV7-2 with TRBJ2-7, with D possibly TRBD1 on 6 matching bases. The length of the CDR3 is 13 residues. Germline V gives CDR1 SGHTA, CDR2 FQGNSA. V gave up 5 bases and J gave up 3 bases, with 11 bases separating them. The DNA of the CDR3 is TGTGCCAGCAGCCTTGGGGGACACTACGAGCAGTACTTC. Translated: CASSLGGHYEQYF.

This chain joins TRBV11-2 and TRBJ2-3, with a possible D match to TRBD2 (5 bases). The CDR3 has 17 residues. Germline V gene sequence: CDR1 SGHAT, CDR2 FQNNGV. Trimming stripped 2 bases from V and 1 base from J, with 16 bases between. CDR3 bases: TGTGCCAGCAGCTTACAGCCTCCAGCGGCGGGCACAGATACGCAGTATTTT. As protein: CASSLQPPAAGTDTQYF.

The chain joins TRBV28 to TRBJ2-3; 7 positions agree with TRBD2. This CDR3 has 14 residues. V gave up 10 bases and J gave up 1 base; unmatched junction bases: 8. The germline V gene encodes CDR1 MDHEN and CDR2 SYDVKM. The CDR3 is CATGGGRRTDTQYF. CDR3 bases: TGTGCCACCGGCGGGGGACGACGCACAGATACGCAGTATTTT.

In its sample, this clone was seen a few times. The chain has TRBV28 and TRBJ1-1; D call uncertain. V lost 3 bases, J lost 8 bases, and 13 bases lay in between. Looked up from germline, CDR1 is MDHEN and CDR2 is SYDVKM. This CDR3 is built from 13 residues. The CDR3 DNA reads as TGTGCCAGCAGTTTGGGCCCGACGGGAGAAGCTTTCTTT. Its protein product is CASSLGPTGEAFF.

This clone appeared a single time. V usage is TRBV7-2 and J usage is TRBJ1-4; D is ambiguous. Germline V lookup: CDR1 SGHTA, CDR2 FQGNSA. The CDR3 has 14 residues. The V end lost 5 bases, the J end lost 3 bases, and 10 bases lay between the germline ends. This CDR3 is CASSVRMSNEKLFF. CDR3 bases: TGTGCCAGCAGCGTTAGAATGTCTAATGAAAAACTGTTTTTT. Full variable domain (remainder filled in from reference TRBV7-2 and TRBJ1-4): GAGVSQSPSNKVTEKGKDVELRCDPISGHTALYWYRQSLGQGLEFLIYFQGNSAPDKSGLPSDRFSAERTGGSVSTLTIQRTQQEDSAVYLCASSVRMSNEKLFFGSGTQLSVL.

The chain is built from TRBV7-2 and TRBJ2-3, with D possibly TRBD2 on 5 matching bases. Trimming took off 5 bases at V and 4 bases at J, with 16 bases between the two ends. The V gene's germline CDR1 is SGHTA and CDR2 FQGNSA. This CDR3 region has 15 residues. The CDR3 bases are TGTGCCAGCAGCCTTAGCGAAGCCGTAGCAGATACGCAGTATTTT. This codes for CASSLSEAVADTQYF. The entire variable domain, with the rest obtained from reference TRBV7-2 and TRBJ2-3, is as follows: GAGVSQSPSNKVTEKGKDVELRCDPISGHTALYWYRQSLGQGLEFLIYFQGNSAPDKSGLPSDRFSAERTGGSVSTLTIQRTQQEDSAVYLCASSLSEAVADTQYFGPGTRLTVL.

This CDR3 is CASSAGGGNQPQHF. The CDR3 DNA is TGTGCCAGCAGCGCAGGAGGCGGGAATCAGCCCCAGCATTTT. The chain recombines TRBV7-2 with TRBJ1-5; D remains ambiguous. The CDR3 covers 14 residues. Germline CDR1 and CDR2: SGHTA and FQGNSA. Trimming removed 5 bases at V and 4 bases at J, with 12 bases between.

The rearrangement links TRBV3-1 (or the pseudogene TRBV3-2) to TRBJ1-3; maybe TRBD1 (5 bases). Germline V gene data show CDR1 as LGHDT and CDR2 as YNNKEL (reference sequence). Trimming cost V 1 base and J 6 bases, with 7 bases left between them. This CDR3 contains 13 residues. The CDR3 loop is CASSQGQKNTIYF. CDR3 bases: TGTGCCAGCAGCCAAGGACAGAAAAACACCATATATTTT.

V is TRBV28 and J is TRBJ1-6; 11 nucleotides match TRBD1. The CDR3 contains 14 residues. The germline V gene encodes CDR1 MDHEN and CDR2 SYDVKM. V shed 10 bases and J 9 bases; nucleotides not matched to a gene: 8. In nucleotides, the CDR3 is TGTGCCACCCGGAGGGGACAGGGGGGTTCACCCCTCCACTTT. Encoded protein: CATRRGQGGSPLHF. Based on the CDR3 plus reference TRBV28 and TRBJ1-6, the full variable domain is DVKVTQSSRYLVKRTGEKVFLECVQDMDHENMFWYRQDPGLGLRLIYFSYDVKMKEKGDIPEGYSVSREKKERFSLILESASTNQTSMYLCATRRGQGGSPLHFGNGTRLTVT.

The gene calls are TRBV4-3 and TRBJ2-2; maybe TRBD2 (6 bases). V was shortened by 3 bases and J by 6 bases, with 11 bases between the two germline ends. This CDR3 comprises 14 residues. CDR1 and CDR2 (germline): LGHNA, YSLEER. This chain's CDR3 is CASSQLGGAGELFF. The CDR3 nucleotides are TGCGCCAGCAGCCAGCTCGGGGGTGCCGGGGAGCTGTTTTTT.

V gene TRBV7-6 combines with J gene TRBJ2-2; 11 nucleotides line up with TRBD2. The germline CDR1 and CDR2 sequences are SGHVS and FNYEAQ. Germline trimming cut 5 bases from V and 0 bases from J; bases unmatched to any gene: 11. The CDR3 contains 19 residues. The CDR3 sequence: CASSNTLGLAETNTGELFF. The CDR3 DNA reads TGTGCCAGCAGCAACACCCTGGGACTAGCGGAAACGAACACCGGGGAGCTGTTTTTT.

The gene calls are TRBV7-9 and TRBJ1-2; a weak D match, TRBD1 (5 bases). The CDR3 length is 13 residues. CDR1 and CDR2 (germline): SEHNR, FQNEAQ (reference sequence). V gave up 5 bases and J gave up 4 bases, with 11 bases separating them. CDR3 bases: TGTGCCAGCAGCGGGGCGGGGCGCTATGGCTACACCTTC. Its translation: CASSGAGRYGYTF.

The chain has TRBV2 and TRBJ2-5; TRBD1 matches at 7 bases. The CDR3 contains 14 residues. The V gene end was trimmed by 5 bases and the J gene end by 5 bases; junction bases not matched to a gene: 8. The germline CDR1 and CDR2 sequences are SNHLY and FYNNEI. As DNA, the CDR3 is TGTGCCAGCAGTTATCAGACAGGGCGGGAGACCCAGTACTTC. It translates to CASSYQTGRETQYF. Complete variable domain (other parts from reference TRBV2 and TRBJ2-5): EPEVTQTPSHQVTQMGQEVILRCVPISNHLYFYWYRQILGQKVEFLVSFYNNEISEKSEIFDDQFSVERPDGSNFTLKIRSTKLEDSAMYFCASSYQTGRETQYFGPGTRLLVL.

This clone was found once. DNA for the CDR3: TGTGCCAGCAGCCAACGGGAGGAGGGGCAGTTCTTC. This codes for CASSQREEGQFF. The rearrangement joins TRBV3-1 (or the pseudogene TRBV3-2) to TRBJ2-1; 7 positions match TRBD2. The CDR3 runs to 12 residues. Trimming removed 2 bases from V and 12 bases from J; junction bases left unmatched: 4. Germline values: CDR1 LGHDT, CDR2 YNNKEL (reference sequence).

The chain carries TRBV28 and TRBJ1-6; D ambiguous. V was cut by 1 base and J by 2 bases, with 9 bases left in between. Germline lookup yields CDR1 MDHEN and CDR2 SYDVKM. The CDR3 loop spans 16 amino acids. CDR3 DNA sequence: TGTGCCAGCAGTTTATACGGACTGCCCTATAATTCACCCCTCCACTTT. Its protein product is CASSLYGLPYNSPLHF.

Here the CDR3 reads CAWTLNTEAFF. CDR3 bases: TGTGCCTGGACCCTCAACACTGAAGCTTTCTTT. This rearrangement joins TRBV30 to TRBJ1-1; D uncertain. The CDR3 runs 11 residues. The germline CDR1 and CDR2 sequences are GTSNPN and SVGIG (reference sequence). Trimming stripped 4 bases from V and 2 bases from J, with 5 bases between.

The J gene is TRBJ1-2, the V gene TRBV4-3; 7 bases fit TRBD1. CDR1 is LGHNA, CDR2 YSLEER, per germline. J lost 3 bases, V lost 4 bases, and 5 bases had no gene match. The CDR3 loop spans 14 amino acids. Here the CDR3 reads CASSRRGRDYGYTF. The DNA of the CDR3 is TGCGCCAGCAGCCGGAGGGGGCGCGACTATGGCTACACCTTC.

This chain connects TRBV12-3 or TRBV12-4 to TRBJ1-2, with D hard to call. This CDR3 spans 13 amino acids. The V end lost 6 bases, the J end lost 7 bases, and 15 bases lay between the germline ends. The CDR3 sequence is CASSPSGRGGYTF. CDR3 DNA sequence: TGTGCCAGCAGCCCCTCGGGAAGAGGTGGCTACACCTTC.

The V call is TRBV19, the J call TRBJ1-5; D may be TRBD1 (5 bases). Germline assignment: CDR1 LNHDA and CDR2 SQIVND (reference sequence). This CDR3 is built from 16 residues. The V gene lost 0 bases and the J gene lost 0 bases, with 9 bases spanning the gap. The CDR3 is CASSIEGRYSNQPQHF. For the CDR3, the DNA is TGTGCCAGTAGTATAGAGGGGCGGTATAGCAATCAGCCCCAGCATTTT.

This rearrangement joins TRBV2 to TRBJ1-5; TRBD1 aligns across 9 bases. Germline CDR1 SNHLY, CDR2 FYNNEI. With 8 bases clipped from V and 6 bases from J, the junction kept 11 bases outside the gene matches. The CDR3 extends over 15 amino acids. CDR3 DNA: TGTGCCAGCCGAAGGGAACAGGGGGCCGGTCAGCCCCAGCATTTT. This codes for CASRREQGAGQPQHF.

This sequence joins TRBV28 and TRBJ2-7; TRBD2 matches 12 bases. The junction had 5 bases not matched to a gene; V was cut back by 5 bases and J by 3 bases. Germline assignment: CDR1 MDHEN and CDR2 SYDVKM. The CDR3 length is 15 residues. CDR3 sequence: CASSTRTSGIYEQYF. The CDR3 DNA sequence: TGTGCCAGCAGTACGAGGACTAGCGGGATCTACGAGCAGTACTTC.